This T cell receptor beta chain is drawn from a study of vaccination effects on CD4 cells after COVID-19. Notes on the study in general: Marked clonal contraction was seen in infection- and vaccine-induced clones late after vaccination.

On this clone itself: Antigen unknown.

The germline V and J ends were trimmed by 5 bases and 5 bases, with 12 bases remaining between them. The CDR3 totals 13 residues. The V gene's germline CDR1 is ENHRY and CDR2 SYGVKD. Measured with immunoSEQ multiplex PCR; TCRdb has only the in-frame clones, and not every one. Altogether 25,000 or so clones are present, about 70% being singletons, with the ten largest covering over 7.5%. Pools of viral peptides were used by the ViraFEST assay to expand antigen-specific CD4+ T cells ahead of sequencing. After less than 11 days in culture, the CD4+ T cells were isolated. Participants completed two doses of the BNT162b2 or mRNA-1273 vaccine. IL-2 at around 9.8 IU/ml and peptides at about 10 ug/ml were added to cultured PBMC, approximately 1.9 million per well. Half the medium was swapped for IL-2 medium on days 3 and 7.

The TCR sequence derives from a human donor who received a COVID-19 vaccine. The material sequenced was CD4+ T cells from PBMCs cultured with SARS-CoV-2 spike peptides, taken after COVID-19 vaccination. The J gene is TRBJ2-5, the V gene TRBV10-3; maybe TRBD2 (6 bases). The CDR3 nucleotides are TGTGCCATCAGTCTGGAGGGACGGGAGACCCAGTACTTC. Translating gives CAISLEGRETQYF.